This TCR beta chain was found in a study of metastatic and nonmetastatic thyroid tumors. MiXCR reprocessed the PCR reads for TCRdb. The sample records about 20,000 clones, approximately 16% being singletons. Nobody among the patients had been given any treatment before thyroid surgery. This clone was picked up many times. A much larger clone lies a single base off, so this may be a read error. This CDR3 spans 14 amino acids. After removal of 3 bases from V and 6 bases from J, the junction contained 8 bases not matched to a gene. The chain recombines TRBV12-3 or TRBV12-4 with TRBJ2-7, with 7 bases identical to TRBD2. The sample taken for sequencing was tumor tissue. The receptor comes from a female donor with papillary thyroid cancer or a benign thyroid nodule (not recorded which). Some clones in this sample may be carry-over from other donors' samples. The CDR3 nucleotides read TGTGCCAGCAGTTTGGCGGTAACGGGAGGCGAGCAGTACTTC. This sequence encodes CASSLAVTGGEQYF.